These 3 T cell receptor beta chains were all obtained from the same sample, sequenced in a study of shared clonotypes between healthy human individuals. Profiled with immunoSEQ multiplex PCR; TCRdb holds only in-frame clones, not every one. The sample lists some 2,500,000 clones; roughly 93% were seen once. The sequencing sample was made of naive CD4+ T cells from PBMCs. Documented subset: CD45RA+ positively selected. Receptors were obtained from a man between 18 and 29 years old in good health. Some clones in this sample may be carry-over from other donors' samples.

The V gene is TRBV11-2, the J gene TRBJ2-7; 7 nucleotides line up with TRBD2. Per the germline V gene, CDR1 is SGHAT and CDR2 is FQNNGV. This CDR3 comprises 14 residues. V shed 1 base and J 3 bases; nucleotides not matched to a gene: 3. Here the CDR3 DNA reads TGTGCCAGCAGCTTAGTGGGGGGGAACTACGAGCAGTACTTC. It specifies CASSLVGGNYEQYF.

The chain uses TRBV6-5 and TRBJ1-5; 8 bases agree with TRBD1. The ends lost 5 bases at V and 7 bases at J; junction bases unmatched: 7. The CDR3 is made up of 14 amino acids. Per the germline V gene, CDR1 is MNHEY and CDR2 is SVGAGI. Here the CDR3 reads CASSGRGLRQPQHF. CDR3 DNA sequence: TGTGCCAGCAGTGGCAGGGGGCTTCGGCAGCCCCAGCATTTT.

V gene TRBV30 combines with J gene TRBJ2-5; weak D call: TRBD2 (6 bases). V lost 4 bases, J lost 5 bases, and 8 bases lay in between. The CDR3 consists of 11 residues. CDR1 GTSNPN and CDR2 SVGIG come from the germline V gene (reference sequence). CDR3 protein: CAWNGGETQYF. Written as DNA, the CDR3 is TGTGCCTGGAATGGGGGGGAGACCCAGTACTTC.